The sequence of this T cell receptor (beta chain) was determined in a study of T cell repertoires in cytomegalovirus infection. Study summary: Signatures in public TCR beta sequences pointed to both CMV infection and matching HLA type. Broader study findings: Summed public TCR beta family frequency identified CMV carriers bearing the relevant HLA. HLA-C-restricted, CMV-specific TCR beta clonotypes were dominant ex vivo.

MiXCR was run by TCRdb on the reads, yielding one entry per CDR3 protein. The sample holds 200,000 to 250,000 distinct CDR3 sequences, over 20% seen once. This clonotype was seen once. No antigen is known for it. CDR3 length equals 13 residues. V lost 5 bases to trimming and J lost 8 bases; unmatched junction nucleotides: 3. V and J are TRBV7-1 and TRBJ1-4, with 9 bases matching TRBD1. TRBV7-1 is an open reading frame, and its role is uncertain. This receptor was identified in a human donor in good health (CMV status not recorded). Some clones in this sample may be carry-over from other donors' samples. Sequencing was carried out using CD8+ T cells from PBMCs. The CDR3 region is CASSGQGREKLFF. DNA of the CDR3: TGTGCCAGCAGCGGACAGGGGCGAGAAAAACTGTTTTTT.